This entry lists 10 T cell receptor beta chains sequenced from one sample in a study of blood T cell repertoires in COVID-19. Method: immunoSEQ multiplex PCR; TCRdb's copy keeps in-frame clones and lacks some. The sample lists some 100,000 clones; 87% were seen once. The specimen was peripheral blood. These receptors were taken from a woman aged 25 to 45 with acute or convalescent COVID-19.

The chain is built from TRBV10-3 and TRBJ1-1; 9 nucleotides match TRBD1. The CDR3 length is 15 residues. With 2 bases clipped from V and 4 bases from J, the junction kept 5 bases outside the gene matches. Germline V CDR1 and CDR2: ENHRY, SYGVKD. The CDR3 nucleotides are TGTGCCATCAGTGAGAGGGACAGGGAGGGCACTGAAGCTTTCTTT. This encodes CAISERDREGTEAFF.

The rearrangement links TRBV25-1 to TRBJ1-1, with a possible D match to TRBD1 (6 bases). Germline-derived CDR1 and CDR2 are MGHDK and SYGVNS. Trimming left V 2 bases short and J 10 bases short, with 20 bases between. The CDR3 is 15 residues long. CDR3 sequence: CASSEDFSGVGVAFF. CDR3 bases: TGTGCCAGCAGTGAAGATTTTTCAGGGGTGGGAGTAGCTTTCTTT.

The V and J genes are TRBV11-3 and TRBJ2-2; 9 positions agree with TRBD2. Trimming removed 4 bases from V and 4 bases from J; junction bases left unmatched: 16. The V gene's germline CDR1 is SGHNT and CDR2 YENEEA. This CDR3 region has 19 residues. The CDR3: CASSSMERGARGGTGELFF. CDR3 nucleotides: TGTGCCAGCAGCTCAATGGAGCGGGGGGCCCGGGGGGGCACCGGGGAGCTGTTTTTT.

The chain joins TRBV28 to TRBJ1-1, with TRBD1 matching over 7 bases. V trimming: 3 bases; J trimming: 11 bases; junction bases outside the gene matches: 9. The CDR3 consists of 13 residues. CDR1 and CDR2 from the germline V gene are MDHEN and SYDVKM. The CDR3 region is CASSFGGGEWAFF. In DNA, the CDR3 is TGTGCCAGCAGTTTTGGAGGGGGCGAATGGGCTTTCTTT.

The V call is TRBV5-1, the J call TRBJ1-2, with 7 bases aligning to TRBD1. CDR3 size: 16 residues. The V gene end was trimmed by 3 bases and the J gene end by 5 bases; junction bases not matched to a gene: 13. From germline, CDR1 is SGHRS and CDR2 YFSETQ. The CDR3 DNA sequence: TGCGCCAGCAGCTCCCTGATGACAGGGAACGCTTATGGCTACACCTTC. Translated, it gives CASSSLMTGNAYGYTF. Using reference TRBV5-1 and TRBJ1-2 for the parts outside the CDR3, the full variable domain is KAGVTQTPRYLIKTRGQQVTLSCSPISGHRSVSWYQQTPGQGLQFLFEYFSETQRNKGNFPGRFSGRQFSNSRSEMNVSTLELGDSALYLCASSSLMTGNAYGYTFGSGTRLTVV.

V gene TRBV5-5 combines with J gene TRBJ2-7, with D tentatively TRBD1 (6 bases). Germline assignment: CDR1 SGHKS and CDR2 YYEKEE (reference sequence). The V and J ends lost 4 bases and 5 bases respectively, with 13 bases between them. The CDR3 length is 13 residues. As DNA, the CDR3 is TGTGCCAGCAGCCCCCAGGGGAGCGACGAGCAGTACTTC. Encoded protein: CASSPQGSDEQYF.

This chain links TRBV7-2 with TRBJ2-7; D is possibly TRBD1 (6 bases). Germline lookup yields CDR1 SGHTA and CDR2 FQGNSA. The CDR3 runs to 13 residues. The V end lost 4 bases, the J end lost 6 bases, and 13 bases lay between the germline ends. In DNA, the CDR3 is TGTGCCAGCAGCTCCTTCCGAGGGGGCGAGCAGTACTTC. This codes for CASSSFRGGEQYF. Combining the CDR3 with reference TRBV7-2 and TRBJ2-7 gives the whole variable domain GAGVSQSPSNKVTEKGKDVELRCDPISGHTALYWYRQSLGQGLEFLIYFQGNSAPDKSGLPSDRFSAERTGGSVSTLTIQRTQQEDSAVYLCASSSFRGGEQYFGPGTRLTVT.

The rearrangement uses TRBV28 and TRBJ2-7; 7 nucleotides match TRBD1. This CDR3 contains 16 residues. V lost 3 bases to trimming and J lost 7 bases; unmatched junction nucleotides: 15. Germline-derived CDR1 and CDR2 are MDHEN and SYDVKM. The CDR3 loop reads CASSFARMTGMGEQYF. The CDR3 DNA reads TGTGCCAGCAGTTTTGCGCGTATGACAGGGATGGGGGAGCAGTACTTC. Drawing the rest from reference TRBV28 and TRBJ2-7, the complete variable domain is DVKVTQSSRYLVKRTGEKVFLECVQDMDHENMFWYRQDPGLGLRLIYFSYDVKMKEKGDIPEGYSVSREKKERFSLILESASTNQTSMYLCASSFARMTGMGEQYFGPGTRLTVT.

The chain employs TRBV7-9 and TRBJ2-7; tentative D call: TRBD2 (6 bases). This CDR3 spans 17 amino acids. The germline CDR1 and CDR2 sequences are SEHNR and FQNEAQ (reference sequence). The germline V and J ends were trimmed by 5 bases and 3 bases, with 23 bases remaining between them. CDR3 sequence reads: CASSDRGTSLKSYEQYF. Written as DNA, the CDR3 is TGTGCCAGCAGCGACCGAGGGACTTCTCTAAAGAGCTACGAGCAGTACTTC.

V usage is TRBV28 and J usage is TRBJ2-7; TRBD1 matches at 9 bases. The V and J ends lost 11 bases and 2 bases, in that order; junction bases with no gene match: 7. Germline loops: CDR1 MDHEN, CDR2 SYDVKM. This CDR3 spans 13 amino acids. The CDR3 sequence is CAHHDRGAYEQYF. The CDR3 DNA sequence: TGTGCCCACCACGACAGGGGGGCCTACGAGCAGTACTTC.